Below are 3 T cell receptor beta chains sequenced from a single sample in a study of cytomegalovirus exposure and HLA in healthy donors. The PCR was carried out with 60 Vbeta primers and 13 Jbeta primers. This table comes from immunoSEQ multiplex PCR, and its TCRdb copy is limited to in-frame clones, with some not included. The data show about 110,000 clones, about 79% seen once. Sequencing was performed on PBMCs. These receptors all stem from a young woman in good health and CMV-seropositive.

J is TRBJ2-7 and V is TRBV4-1; TRBD2 is a possible D gene (6 bases). V was shortened by 1 base and J by 2 bases, with 12 bases between the two germline ends. CDR1 and CDR2 (germline): MGHRA, YSYEKL. The CDR3 is 15 residues long. DNA for the CDR3: TGCGCCAGCAGCCAAGGGCTAGCGATGACCTACGAGCAGTACTTC. Its translation is CASSQGLAMTYEQYF.

The J gene is TRBJ2-3, the V gene TRBV19; 7 bases line up with TRBD1. The J segment lost 4 bases and the V segment lost 2 bases, leaving 6 bases of the junction unmatched. CDR1 is LNHDA and CDR2 is SQIVND in the germline V gene (reference sequence). The CDR3 sequence is 15 residues long. The CDR3 DNA sequence: TGTGCCAGTAGTATATTGGACAGGAAGTCAGATACGCAGTATTTT. Amino acid sequence: CASSILDRKSDTQYF.

On this clone itself: A junction boundary mismatches the germline segment, possibly from a read error. The chain employs TRBV10-2 and TRBJ1-1; 9 nucleotides line up with TRBD1. Germline V lookup: CDR1 WSHSY, CDR2 SAAADI. This CDR3 has 18 residues. CDR3 sequence (DNA): TGCGCCAGCAGTGAGTCGAGGGGGACAGGGACGGGGGACACTGAAGCCTTCTTT. Translation gives CASSESRGTGTGDTEAFF.